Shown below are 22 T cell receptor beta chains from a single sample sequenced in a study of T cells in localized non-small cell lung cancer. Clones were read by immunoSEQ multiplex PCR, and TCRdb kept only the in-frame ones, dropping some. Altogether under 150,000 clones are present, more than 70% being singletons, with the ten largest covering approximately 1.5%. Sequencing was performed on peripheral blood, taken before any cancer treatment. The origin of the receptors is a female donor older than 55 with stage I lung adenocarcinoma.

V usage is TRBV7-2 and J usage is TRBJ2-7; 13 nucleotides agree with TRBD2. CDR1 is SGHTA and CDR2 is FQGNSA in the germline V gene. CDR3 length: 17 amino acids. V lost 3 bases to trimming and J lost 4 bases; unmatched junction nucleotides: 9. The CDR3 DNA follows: TGTGCCAGCAGCTTGGCCGGGACTAGCGGGGTGGGATACGAGCAGTACTTC. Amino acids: CASSLAGTSGVGYEQYF.

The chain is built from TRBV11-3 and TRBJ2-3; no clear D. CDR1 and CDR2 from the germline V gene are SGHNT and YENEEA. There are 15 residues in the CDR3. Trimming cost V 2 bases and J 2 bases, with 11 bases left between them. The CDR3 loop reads CASSLSTRATDTQYF. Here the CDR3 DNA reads TGTGCCAGCAGCTTATCGACGAGAGCCACAGATACGCAGTATTTT.

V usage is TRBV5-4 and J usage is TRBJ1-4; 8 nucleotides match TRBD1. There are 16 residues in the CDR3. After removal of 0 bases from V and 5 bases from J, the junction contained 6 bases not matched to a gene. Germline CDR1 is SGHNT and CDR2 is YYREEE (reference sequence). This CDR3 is CASSLDPGGTNEKLFF. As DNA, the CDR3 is TGTGCCAGCAGCTTGGACCCAGGGGGCACGAATGAAAAACTGTTTTTT.

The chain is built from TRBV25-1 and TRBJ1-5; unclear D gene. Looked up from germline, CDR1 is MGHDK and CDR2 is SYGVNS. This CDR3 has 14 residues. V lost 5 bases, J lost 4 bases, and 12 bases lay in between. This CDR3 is CASSSDGRNQPQHF. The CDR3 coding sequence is TGTGCCAGCAGTTCCGACGGCCGGAATCAGCCCCAGCATTTT.

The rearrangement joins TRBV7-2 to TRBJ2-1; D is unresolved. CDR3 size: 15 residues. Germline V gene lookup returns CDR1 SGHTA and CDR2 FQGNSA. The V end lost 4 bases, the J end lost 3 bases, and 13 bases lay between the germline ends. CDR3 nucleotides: TGTGCCAGCAGCTGGACCCTGTCAGGCTACAATGAGCAGTTCTTC. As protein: CASSWTLSGYNEQFF.

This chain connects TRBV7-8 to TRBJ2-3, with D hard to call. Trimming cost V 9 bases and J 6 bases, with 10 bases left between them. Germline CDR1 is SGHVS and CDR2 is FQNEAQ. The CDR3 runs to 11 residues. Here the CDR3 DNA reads TGTGCCAGTCGGATTCGTGATACGCAGTATTTT. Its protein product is CASRIRDTQYF.

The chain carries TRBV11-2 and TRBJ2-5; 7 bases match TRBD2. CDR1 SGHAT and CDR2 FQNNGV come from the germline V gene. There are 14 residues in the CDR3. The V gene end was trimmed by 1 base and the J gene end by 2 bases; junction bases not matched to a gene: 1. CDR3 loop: CASSLVGGQETQYF. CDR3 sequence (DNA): TGTGCCAGCAGCTTAGTGGGGGGGCAAGAGACCCAGTACTTC.

The CDR3 DNA is TGTGCCAGCAGCTTGGTGGGGCTGGGGGGTCGCGAGCAGTACTTC. Translating gives CASSLVGLGGREQYF. The chain uses TRBV5-6 and TRBJ2-7; perhaps TRBD2 as D (6 bases). Germline values: CDR1 SGHDT, CDR2 YYEEEE. This CDR3 has 15 residues. V lost 0 bases to trimming and J lost 6 bases, with 16 bases between them.

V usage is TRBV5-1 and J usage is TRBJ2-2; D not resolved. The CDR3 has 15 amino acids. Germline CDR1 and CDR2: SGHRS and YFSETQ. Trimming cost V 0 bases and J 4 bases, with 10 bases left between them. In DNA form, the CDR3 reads TGCGCCAGCAGCTTGGGCCGGGTTACCACCGGGGAGCTGTTTTTT. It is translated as CASSLGRVTTGELFF.

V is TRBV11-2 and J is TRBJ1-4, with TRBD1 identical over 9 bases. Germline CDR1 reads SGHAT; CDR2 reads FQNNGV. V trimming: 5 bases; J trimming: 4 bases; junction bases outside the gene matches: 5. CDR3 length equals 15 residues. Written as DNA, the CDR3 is TGTGCCAGCAGCCTGGGGGGACAGGGTAATGAAAAACTGTTTTTT. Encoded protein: CASSLGGQGNEKLFF. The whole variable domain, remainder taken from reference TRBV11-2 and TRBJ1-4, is EAGVAQSPRYKIIEKRQSVAFWCNPISGHATLYWYQQILGQGPKLLIQFQNNGVVDDSQLPKDRFSAERLKGVDSTLKIQPAKLEDSAVYLCASSLGGQGNEKLFFGSGTQLSVL.

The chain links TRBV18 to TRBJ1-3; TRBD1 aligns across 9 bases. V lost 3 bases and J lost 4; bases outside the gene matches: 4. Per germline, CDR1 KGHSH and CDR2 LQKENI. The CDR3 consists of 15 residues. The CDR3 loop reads CASSPDRGPGNTIYF. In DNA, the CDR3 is TGTGCCAGCTCACCGGACAGGGGTCCAGGAAACACCATATATTTT.

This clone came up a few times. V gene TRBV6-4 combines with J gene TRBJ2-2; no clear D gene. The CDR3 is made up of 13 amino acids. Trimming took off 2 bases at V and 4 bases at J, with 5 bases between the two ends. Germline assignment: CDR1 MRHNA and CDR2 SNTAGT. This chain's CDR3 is CASSDGVTGELFF. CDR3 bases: TGTGCCAGCAGTGACGGGGTCACCGGGGAGCTGTTTTTT.

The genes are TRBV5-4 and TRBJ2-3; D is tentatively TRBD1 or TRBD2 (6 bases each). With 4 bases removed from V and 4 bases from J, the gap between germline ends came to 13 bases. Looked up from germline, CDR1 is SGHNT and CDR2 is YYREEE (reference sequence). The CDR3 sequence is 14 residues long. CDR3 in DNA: TGTGCCAGCAGCGCCTTGAGGGGGGCAGATACGCAGTATTTT. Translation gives CASSALRGADTQYF.

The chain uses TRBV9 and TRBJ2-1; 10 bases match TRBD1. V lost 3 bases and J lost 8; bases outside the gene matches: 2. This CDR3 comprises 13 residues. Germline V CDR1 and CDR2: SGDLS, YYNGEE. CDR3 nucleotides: TGTGCCAGCAGCGAGGGACAGGGGTATGAGCAGTTCTTC. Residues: CASSEGQGYEQFF.

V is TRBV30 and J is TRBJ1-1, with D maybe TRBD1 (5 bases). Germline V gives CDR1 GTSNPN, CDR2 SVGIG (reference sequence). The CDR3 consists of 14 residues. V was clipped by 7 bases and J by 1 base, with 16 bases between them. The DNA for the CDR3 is TGTGCCTTGTCCAGGGCCTCTAGGAACACTGAAGCTTTCTTT. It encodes CALSRASRNTEAFF. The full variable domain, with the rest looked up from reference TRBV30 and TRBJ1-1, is SQTIHQWPATLVQPVGSPLSLECTVEGTSNPNLYWYRQAAGRGLQLLFYSVGIGQISSEVPQNLSASRPQDRQFILSSKKLLLSDSGFYLCALSRASRNTEAFFGQGTRLTVV.

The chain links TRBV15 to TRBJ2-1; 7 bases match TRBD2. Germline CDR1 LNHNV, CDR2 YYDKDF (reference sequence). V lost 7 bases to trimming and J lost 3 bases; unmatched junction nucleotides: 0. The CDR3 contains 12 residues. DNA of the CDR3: TGTGCCACCACTAGCGGCTACAATGAGCAGTTCTTC. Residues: CATTSGYNEQFF.

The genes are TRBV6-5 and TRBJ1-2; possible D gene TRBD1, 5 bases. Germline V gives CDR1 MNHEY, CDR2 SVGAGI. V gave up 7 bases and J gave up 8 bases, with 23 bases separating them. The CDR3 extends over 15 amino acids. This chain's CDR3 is CASNLGGAGLGGYTF. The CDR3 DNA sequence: TGTGCCAGCAACCTGGGAGGGGCCGGGTTGGGCGGCTACACCTTC.

The DNA for the CDR3 is TGTGCCAGTAACGAGAGGCGGGGGACGTTGGGTCAGCCCCAGCATTTT. This translates into CASNERRGTLGQPQHF. The chain is built from TRBV19 and TRBJ1-5, with D possibly TRBD1 on 5 matching bases. Germline CDR1 and CDR2: LNHDA and SQIVND (reference sequence). The length of the CDR3 is 16 residues. Trimming shortened V by 7 bases and J by 6 bases, and 22 bases separated the two germline ends.

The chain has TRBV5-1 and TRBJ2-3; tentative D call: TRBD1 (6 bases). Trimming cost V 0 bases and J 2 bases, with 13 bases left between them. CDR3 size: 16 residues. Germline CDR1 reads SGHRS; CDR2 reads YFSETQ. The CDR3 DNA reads TGCGCCAGCAGCTTGGCGACAGGAGCTATCACAGATACGCAGTATTTT. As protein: CASSLATGAITDTQYF.

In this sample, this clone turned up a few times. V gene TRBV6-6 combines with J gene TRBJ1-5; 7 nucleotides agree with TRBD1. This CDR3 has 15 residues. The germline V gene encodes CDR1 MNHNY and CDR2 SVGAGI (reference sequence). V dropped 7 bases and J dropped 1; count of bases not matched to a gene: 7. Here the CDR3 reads CASTHTGASNQPQHF. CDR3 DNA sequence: TGTGCCAGCACCCACACAGGGGCGAGCAATCAGCCCCAGCATTTT.

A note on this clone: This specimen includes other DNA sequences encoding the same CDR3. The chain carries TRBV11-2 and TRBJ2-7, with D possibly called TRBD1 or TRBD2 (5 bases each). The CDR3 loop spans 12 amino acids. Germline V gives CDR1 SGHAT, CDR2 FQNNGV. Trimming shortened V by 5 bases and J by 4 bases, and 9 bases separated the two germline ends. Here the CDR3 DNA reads TGTGCCAGCAGCCCGGGGCCTTACGAGCAGTACTTC. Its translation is CASSPGPYEQYF.

The CDR3 here is CASSITSGITGELFF. Here the CDR3 DNA reads TGTGCCAGCAGTATAACTAGCGGGATCACCGGGGAGCTGTTTTTT. The genes are TRBV2 and TRBJ2-2; the match to TRBD2 covers 10 bases. This CDR3 contains 15 residues. Trimming took 5 bases from V and 4 from J; bases not matched to a gene: 4. The germline CDR1 and CDR2 sequences are SNHLY and FYNNEI.